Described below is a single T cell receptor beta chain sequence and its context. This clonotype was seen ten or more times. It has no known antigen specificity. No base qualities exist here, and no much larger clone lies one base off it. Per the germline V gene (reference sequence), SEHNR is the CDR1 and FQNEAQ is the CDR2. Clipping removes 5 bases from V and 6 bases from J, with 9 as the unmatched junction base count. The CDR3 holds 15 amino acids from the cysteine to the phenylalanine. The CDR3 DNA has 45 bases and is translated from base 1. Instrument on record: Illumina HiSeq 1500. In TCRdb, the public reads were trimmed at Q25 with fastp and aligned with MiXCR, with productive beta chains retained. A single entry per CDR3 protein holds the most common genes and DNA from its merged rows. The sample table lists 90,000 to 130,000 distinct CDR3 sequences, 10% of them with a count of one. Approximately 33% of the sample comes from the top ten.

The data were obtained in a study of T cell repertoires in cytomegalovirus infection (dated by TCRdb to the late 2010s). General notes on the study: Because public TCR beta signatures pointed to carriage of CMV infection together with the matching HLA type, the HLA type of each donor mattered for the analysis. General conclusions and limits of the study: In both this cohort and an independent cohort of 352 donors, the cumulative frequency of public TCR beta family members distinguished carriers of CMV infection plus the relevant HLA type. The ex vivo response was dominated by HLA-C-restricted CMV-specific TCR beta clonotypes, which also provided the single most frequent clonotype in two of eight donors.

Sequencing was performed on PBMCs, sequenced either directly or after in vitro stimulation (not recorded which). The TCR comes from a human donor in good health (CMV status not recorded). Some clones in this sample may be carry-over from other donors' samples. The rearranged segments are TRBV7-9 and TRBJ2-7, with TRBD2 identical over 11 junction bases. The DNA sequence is TGTGCCAGCAGCCTGCTAGCGGGGGGTCTGGTCGAGCAGTACTTC. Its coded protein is CASSLLAGGLVEQYF.